The 31 T cell receptor beta chains reported below all come from one sample, sequenced in a study of blood T cell repertoires in COVID-19. Data came from immunoSEQ multiplex PCR; TCRdb stores just in-frame clones and leaves some out. The repertoire holds more than 200,000 clones, with around 90% as singletons. Sequencing used peripheral blood. Receptor source: a man between 25 and 39 years old with COVID-19, enrolled during active disease.

This clone was detected once. CDR3 sequence reads: CASSGFPLRGGKGDTQYF. The CDR3 DNA reads TGTGCCAGTAGTGGGTTCCCCCTACGGGGGGGCAAAGGAGATACGCAGTATTTT. The rearrangement uses TRBV19 and TRBJ2-3; 8 nucleotides line up with TRBD2. The CDR3 is 18 amino acids. V lost 5 bases to trimming and J lost 5 bases; unmatched junction nucleotides: 18. Germline V gene data show CDR1 as LNHDA and CDR2 as SQIVND (reference sequence).

This clone was observed once. The chain couples TRBV7-2 to TRBJ2-2; 10 positions agree with TRBD1. Trimming at V came to 6 bases and at J to 4 bases, leaving 8 bases not matched to a gene. CDR1 is SGHTA, CDR2 FQGNSA, per germline. The CDR3 is made up of 16 amino acids. CDR3 bases: TGTGCCAGCAGATATCCCGGGACAGGGGTCACCGGGGAGCTGTTTTTT. This translates into CASRYPGTGVTGELFF.

The rearrangement joins TRBV5-1 to TRBJ1-3, with D possibly TRBD1 on 6 matching bases. V was trimmed by 1 base and J by 0 bases, leaving 17 bases between them. There are 18 residues in the CDR3. Germline V gives CDR1 SGHRS, CDR2 YFSETQ. The DNA for the CDR3 is TGCGCCAGCAGCTTGTTTTCCAGGGGCGCGAGCTCTGGAAACACCATATATTTT. It translates to CASSLFSRGASSGNTIYF.

This clone has a handful of counts. The V call is TRBV5-5, the J call TRBJ2-5, with TRBD1 matching 7 bases. V lost 2 bases and J lost 4; bases outside the gene matches: 11. The CDR3 runs 16 residues. Germline lookup yields CDR1 SGHKS and CDR2 YYEKEE (reference sequence). CDR3 in amino acids: CASSFQELGQLETQYF. For the CDR3, the DNA is TGTGCCAGCAGCTTCCAGGAATTGGGACAGCTAGAGACCCAGTACTTC.

This clone occurred once. The rearrangement joins TRBV14 to TRBJ1-1; TRBD1 might be the D (6 bases). Germline V gene sequence: CDR1 SGHDN, CDR2 FVKESK. The CDR3 is 15 residues long. Trimming removed 3 bases from V and 9 bases from J, with 20 bases in between. CDR3 residues: CASSQIGQRGGKAFF. Written as DNA, the CDR3 is TGTGCCAGCAGCCAGATAGGACAGCGTGGAGGTAAAGCTTTCTTT.

This sequence joins TRBV7-3 and TRBJ2-7; 12 nucleotides match TRBD1. The CDR3 length is 16 residues. The J segment lost 5 bases and the V segment lost 0 bases, leaving 5 bases of the junction unmatched. Germline CDR1 SGHTA, CDR2 FQGTGA. This CDR3 reads CASSLTPGQGAHEQYF. CDR3 nucleotide sequence: TGTGCCAGCAGCTTAACTCCGGGACAGGGGGCCCACGAGCAGTACTTC. Using reference TRBV7-3 and TRBJ2-7 for the parts outside the CDR3, the full variable domain is GAGVSQTPSNKVTEKGKYVELRCDPISGHTALYWYRQSLGQGPEFLIYFQGTGAADDSGLPNDRFFAVRPEGSVSTLKIQRTERGDSAVYLCASSLTPGQGAHEQYFGPGTRLTVT.

This clone has just one count. This sequence joins TRBV4-2 and TRBJ1-4; D perhaps matches TRBD1 (6 bases). Germline V gives CDR1 LGHNA, CDR2 YNFKEQ. There are 13 residues in the CDR3. Trimming left V 9 bases short and J 14 bases short, with 22 bases between. The DNA for the CDR3 is TGTGCCAGTGGGGAAACAGGGCCAGGGTTGCTGTTTTTT. It codes for CASGETGPGLLFF.

The rearrangement uses TRBV13 and TRBJ2-1; 9 positions agree with TRBD2. V was clipped by 5 bases and J by 4 bases; unmatched bases: 12. The germline V gene has CDR1 PRHDT and CDR2 FYEKMQ (reference sequence). The CDR3 runs to 17 residues. CDR3 amino acids: CASSPLGEAGGYNEQFF. The CDR3 DNA reads TGTGCCAGCAGCCCCCTGGGGGAAGCGGGGGGTTACAATGAGCAGTTCTTC.

V gene TRBV28 combines with J gene TRBJ2-7, with a weak D call TRBD1 (6 bases). V shed 6 bases and J shed 0 bases, with 12 bases lying between them. Germline V gene sequence: CDR1 MDHEN, CDR2 SYDVKM. The CDR3 loop spans 14 amino acids. The CDR3: CASSPTGSSYEQYF. The DNA of the CDR3 is TGTGCCAGCAGCCCTACAGGGAGCTCCTACGAGCAGTACTTC. The entire variable domain, with the rest obtained from reference TRBV28 and TRBJ2-7, is as follows: DVKVTQSSRYLVKRTGEKVFLECVQDMDHENMFWYRQDPGLGLRLIYFSYDVKMKEKGDIPEGYSVSREKKERFSLILESASTNQTSMYLCASSPTGSSYEQYFGPGTRLTVT.

The V call is TRBV6-2 or TRBV6-3, the J call TRBJ1-2, with a possible D match to TRBD1 (5 bases). CDR1 MNHEY and CDR2 SVGEGT come from the germline V gene. V was cut by 2 bases and J by 4 bases, with 11 bases left in between. There are 14 residues in the CDR3. CDR3 protein: CASSYAGTVYGYTF. DNA for the CDR3: TGTGCCAGCAGTTACGCCGGGACTGTCTATGGCTACACCTTC.

The J gene is TRBJ2-6, the V gene TRBV11-2, with D maybe TRBD2 (7 bases). This CDR3 is built from 19 residues. The V and J ends lost 0 bases and 2 bases respectively, with 17 bases between them. The germline V gene has CDR1 SGHAT and CDR2 FQNNGV. The CDR3 nucleotides read TGTGCCAGCAGCTTAGATGGGGGGGCGAATTCAGCTGGGGCCAACGTCCTGACTTTC. Its protein product is CASSLDGGANSAGANVLTF.

The V and J genes are TRBV7-8 and TRBJ1-4; 8 nucleotides agree with TRBD1. V trimming: 0 bases; J trimming: 8 bases; junction bases outside the gene matches: 8. The CDR3 is made up of 16 amino acids. Germline values: CDR1 SGHVS, CDR2 FQNEAQ. The CDR3 DNA is TGTGCCAGCAGCTTAGCGGCAGGGGGCTTGAAGGAAAAACTGTTTTTT. Translation: CASSLAAGGLKEKLFF.

The V and J genes are TRBV4-1 and TRBJ2-7; 13 bases match TRBD2. This CDR3 has 16 residues. CDR1 and CDR2 from the germline V gene are MGHRA and YSYEKL. J lost 5 bases, V lost 1 base, and 5 bases had no gene match. CDR3 bases: TGCGCCAGCAGCCAAGGGACTAGCGGGAGTATAAACGAGCAGTACTTC. Its protein is CASSQGTSGSINEQYF.

This chain links TRBV5-1 with TRBJ1-4, with D tentatively TRBD1 (6 bases). CDR3 length: 13 amino acids. Trimming took 6 bases from V and 6 from J, leaving 12 bases between them. Germline values: CDR1 SGHRS, CDR2 YFSETQ. CDR3 nucleotides: TGCGCCAGCACTGAGTCAGGGGATGAAAAACTGTTTTTT. Protein product: CASTESGDEKLFF.

The J gene is TRBJ1-1, the V gene TRBV7-2, with a tentative D call TRBD1 (6 bases). The CDR3 has 15 amino acids. V gave up 7 bases and J gave up 1 base, with 16 bases separating them. Germline assignment: CDR1 SGHTA and CDR2 FQGNSA. This CDR3 reads CASTLQGYSNTEAFF. DNA of the CDR3: TGTGCCAGCACACTACAGGGTTACTCGAACACTGAAGCTTTCTTT.

V gene TRBV15 combines with J gene TRBJ2-2; 7 bases agree with TRBD2. The junction had 1 base not matched to a gene; V was cut back by 1 base and J by 2 bases. CDR1 LNHNV and CDR2 YYDKDF come from the germline V gene (reference sequence). The CDR3 sequence is 15 residues long. The CDR3 region has the DNA TGTGCCACCAGCAGAGCGGGAGGAAACACCGGGGAGCTGTTTTTT. Protein sequence: CATSRAGGNTGELFF.

The chain carries TRBV2 and TRBJ1-1, with D perhaps TRBD1 (5 bases). Germline V gene lookup returns CDR1 SNHLY and CDR2 FYNNEI. The CDR3 contains 15 residues. V shed 10 bases and J shed 1 base, with 19 bases lying between them. This CDR3 reads CATTSQGHSNTEAFF. The CDR3 coding sequence is TGTGCCACTACGAGTCAGGGCCACTCGAACACTGAAGCTTTCTTT.

This chain uses TRBV9 with TRBJ2-1; no definite D call. The CDR3 contains 14 residues. The germline CDR1 and CDR2 sequences are SGDLS and YYNGEE. Trimming removed 0 bases at V and 6 bases at J, with 10 bases between. The CDR3, as DNA: TGTGCCAGCAGCGTAGTTGCAGGTCCCAATGAGCAGTTCTTC. Amino acids: CASSVVAGPNEQFF.

The CDR3 here is CASSSAQGVNYGYTF. The CDR3 DNA is TGTGCCAGCAGCTCCGCTCAGGGTGTGAACTATGGCTACACCTTC. V usage is TRBV7-2 and J usage is TRBJ1-2; tentatively, D is TRBD1 (5 bases). V dropped 4 bases and J dropped 2 bases, with 14 bases sitting between them. CDR1 is SGHTA, CDR2 FQGNSA, per germline. The CDR3 runs to 15 residues.

The gene calls are TRBV19 and TRBJ2-1, with TRBD1 matching over 7 bases. Germline values: CDR1 LNHDA, CDR2 SQIVND (reference sequence). This CDR3 is built from 16 residues. J was trimmed by 3 bases and V by 5 bases; bases with no gene match: 10. CDR3 loop: CASSSRTGTDYNEQFF. In nucleotides, the CDR3 is TGTGCCAGTAGTTCCCGCACCGGGACAGACTACAATGAGCAGTTCTTC.

This clone was observed a few times. CDR3 coding DNA: TGTGCCAGCAGCTTAAGACAGGCCGCTAACTATGGCTACACCTTC. Translated: CASSLRQAANYGYTF. V gene TRBV5-4 combines with J gene TRBJ1-2, with D perhaps matching TRBD1 (6 bases). Germline CDR1 is SGHNT and CDR2 is YYREEE (reference sequence). V lost 2 bases, J lost 0 bases, and 11 bases lay in between. The CDR3 covers 15 residues.

This sequence joins TRBV9 and TRBJ1-6, with 7 bases aligning to TRBD1. V shed 0 bases and J 7 bases; nucleotides not matched to a gene: 4. The CDR3 consists of 15 residues. The V gene's germline CDR1 is SGDLS and CDR2 YYNGEE. The CDR3 loop is CASSVGQGVNSPLHF. The CDR3, as DNA: TGTGCCAGCAGCGTAGGCCAGGGGGTAAATTCACCCCTCCACTTT.

The chain uses TRBV5-4 and TRBJ2-7; tentative D call: TRBD2 (7 bases). Germline CDR1 and CDR2: SGHNT and YYREEE (reference sequence). The CDR3 has 16 residues. Trimming shortened V by 0 bases and J by 6 bases, and 19 bases separated the two germline ends. The CDR3 sequence is CASSLERGGRNGEQYF. CDR3 sequence (DNA): TGTGCCAGCAGCTTGGAGAGGGGGGGCCGCAACGGCGAGCAGTACTTC.

The chain joins TRBV19 to TRBJ1-5; TRBD1 is a possible D gene (6 bases). This CDR3 has 21 amino acids. The germline gives CDR1 LNHDA, CDR2 SQIVND (reference sequence). Trimming pared 7 bases from V and 0 bases from J, leaving 31 bases between. CDR3 loop: CASTPGKYRAAMGLSNQPQHF. CDR3 DNA: TGTGCCAGTACACCGGGCAAGTACAGGGCCGCAATGGGCCTTAGCAATCAGCCCCAGCATTTT.

The V gene is TRBV6-2 or TRBV6-3, the J gene TRBJ1-5, with 12 bases aligning to TRBD1. The CDR3 consists of 19 residues. In germline, CDR1 is MNHEY, CDR2 SVGEGT. V was clipped by 5 bases and J by 2 bases; unmatched bases: 13. CDR3 residues: CASSNPLGTGGNGNQPQHF. As DNA, the CDR3 is TGTGCCAGCAGTAACCCCCTCGGGACAGGGGGCAACGGCAATCAGCCCCAGCATTTT.

The V call is TRBV12-5, the J call TRBJ2-1, with D hard to call. Germline CDR1 reads LGHNT; CDR2 reads FRNRAP. This CDR3 comprises 11 residues. The V and J ends lost 6 bases and 6 bases respectively, with 6 bases between them. The CDR3 spells CASGLVNEQFF. As DNA, the CDR3 is TGTGCTAGTGGCCTCGTCAATGAGCAGTTCTTC.

The J gene is TRBJ2-2, the V gene TRBV19; tentatively, D is TRBD1 (6 bases). V lost 8 bases, J lost 6 bases, and 22 bases lay in between. From germline, CDR1 is LNHDA and CDR2 SQIVND (reference sequence). The CDR3 length is 16 residues. DNA of the CDR3: TGTGCCAGTGCTGAATTTAGGGGGATGGGGGCCGGGGAGCTGTTTTTT. Translating gives CASAEFRGMGAGELFF.

Worth noting for this clone: Other DNA variants within this sample encode the same CDR3. This rearrangement joins TRBV27 to TRBJ2-7; D may be TRBD2 (5 bases). The CDR3 loop spans 13 amino acids. Germline CDR1 reads MNHEY; CDR2 reads SMNVEV (reference sequence). V lost 2 bases and J 2 bases, leaving 7 bases between the germline ends. CDR3: CASSLAGTYEQYF. In DNA, the CDR3 is TGTGCCAGCAGTTTAGCCGGGACCTACGAGCAGTACTTC.

This sequence joins TRBV28 and TRBJ2-1; 10 nucleotides agree with TRBD2. Trimming at V came to 4 bases and at J to 3 bases, leaving 9 bases not matched to a gene. Germline V gene lookup returns CDR1 MDHEN and CDR2 SYDVKM. This CDR3 spans 17 amino acids. DNA of the CDR3: TGTGCCAGCAGTTCCGGACTAGCGGCTTACCGCTACAATGAGCAGTTCTTC. Encoded protein: CASSSGLAAYRYNEQFF.

V gene TRBV6-5 combines with J gene TRBJ1-1; tentative D call: TRBD1 (5 bases). The CDR3 is made up of 11 amino acids. From germline, CDR1 is MNHEY and CDR2 SVGAGI. CDR3 bases: TGTGCGGCGGGGCAGGGAGGTGAAGCTTTCTTT. Amino acids: CAAGQGGEAFF.

This CDR3 reads CASSPGTGGWGNEQFF. The CDR3 DNA sequence: TGTGCCAGCTCACCAGGGACAGGGGGCTGGGGCAATGAGCAGTTCTTC. The chain is built from TRBV18 and TRBJ2-1, with TRBD1 identical over 12 bases. With V trimmed by 2 bases and J by 6 bases, 5 bases remained unmatched. Looked up from germline, CDR1 is KGHSH and CDR2 is LQKENI. CDR3 size: 16 residues. Looking up the rest from reference TRBV18 and TRBJ2-1 gives the full variable domain: NAGVMQNPRHLVRRRGQEARLRCSPMKGHSHVYWYRQLPEEGLKFMVYLQKENIIDESGMPKERFSAEFPKEGPSILRIQQVVRGDSAAYFCASSPGTGGWGNEQFFGPGTRLTVL.